This T cell receptor (beta chain) appears in the sequencing data of a study of memory CD4+ T cells and cytomegalovirus serostatus. Study-level results: The CMV-associated TCR signature appears largely within the CD4+ memory repertoire.

Turning to this clone: Its antigen remains unidentified.

The assay was immunoSEQ multiplex PCR, and TCRdb's table has in-frame clones only and misses some. The sample has under 50,000 clones, roughly 78% seen once. Single viable CD3+CD4+CD8-CD45RO+ cells were sorted as the memory CD4+ T cells. Sequences were obtained from memory CD4+ T cells from blood. This clonotype was obtained from an adult in good health and CMV-seropositive.

DNA for the CDR3: TGTGCCAGCAGTGGACAGGGAAACACCATATATTTT. It yields the protein CASSGQGNTIYF. The rearrangement links TRBV6-6 to TRBJ1-3, with D tentatively TRBD1 (6 bases). This CDR3 is 12 amino acids long. The V and J ends lost 5 bases and 4 bases respectively, with 6 bases between them. Germline CDR1 and CDR2: MNHNY and SVGAGI (reference sequence).